This TCR beta chain is from a study of response to subunit inactivated influenza vaccine. This clonotype showed up just a few times. This CDR3 is 18 amino acids long. Trimming took 2 bases from V and 0 from J; bases not matched to a gene: 9. Germline lookup yields CDR1 LGHNA and CDR2 YNFKEQ. TCRdb re-called the RT-PCR reads with MiXCR, one entry per CDR3 protein. The table records approximately 160,000 distinct CDR3 sequences, about 11% of them present only once. The sequence came from a man aged 50-75 years who received an inactivated influenza vaccine. The sequencing here drew on CD8+ T cells sorted from PBMCs, taken less than 30 months after vaccination. J is TRBJ2-3 and V is TRBV4-2, with TRBD2 matching over 9 bases. The CDR3 region is CASSQYGGTSSSTDTQYF. The CDR3 bases are TGTGCCAGCAGCCAATACGGGGGGACTAGCTCTAGCACAGATACGCAGTATTTT.